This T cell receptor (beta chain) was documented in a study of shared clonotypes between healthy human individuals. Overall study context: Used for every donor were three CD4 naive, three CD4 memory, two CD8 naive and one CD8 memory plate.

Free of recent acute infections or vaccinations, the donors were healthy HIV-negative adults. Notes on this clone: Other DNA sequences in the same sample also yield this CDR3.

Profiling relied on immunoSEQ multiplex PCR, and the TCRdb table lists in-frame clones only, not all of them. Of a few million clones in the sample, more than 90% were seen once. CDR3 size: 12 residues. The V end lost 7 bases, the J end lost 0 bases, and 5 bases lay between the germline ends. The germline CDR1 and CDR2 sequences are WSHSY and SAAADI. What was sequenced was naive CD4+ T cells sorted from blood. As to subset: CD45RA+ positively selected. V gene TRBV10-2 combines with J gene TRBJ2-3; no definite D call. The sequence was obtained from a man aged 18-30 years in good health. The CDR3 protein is CASTGSTDTQYF. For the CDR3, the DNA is TGCGCCAGCACAGGTAGCACAGATACGCAGTATTTT.